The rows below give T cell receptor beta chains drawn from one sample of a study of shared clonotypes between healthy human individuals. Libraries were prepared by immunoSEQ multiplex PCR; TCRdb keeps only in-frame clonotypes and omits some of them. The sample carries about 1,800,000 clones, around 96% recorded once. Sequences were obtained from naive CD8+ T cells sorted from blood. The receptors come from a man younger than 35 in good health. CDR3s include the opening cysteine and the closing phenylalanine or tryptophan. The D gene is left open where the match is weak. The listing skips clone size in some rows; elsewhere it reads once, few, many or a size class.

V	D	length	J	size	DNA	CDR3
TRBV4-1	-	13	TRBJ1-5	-	TGCGCCAGCAGCCAAGAGAGGTACCAGCCCCAGCATTTT	CASSQERYQPQHF
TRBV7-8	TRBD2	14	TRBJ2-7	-	TGTGCCAGCACCCCTAACGGGGGGGTCTACGAGCAGTACTTC	CASTPNGGVYEQYF
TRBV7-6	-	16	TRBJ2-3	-	TGTGCCAGCAGCTTAGGGATAGCGGAGGGGGGAGATACGCAGTATTTT	CASSLGIAEGGDTQYF
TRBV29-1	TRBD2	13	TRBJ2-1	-	TGCAGCGTGTGGACTAGCGGGAGAAATGAGCAGTTCTTC	CSVWTSGRNEQFF
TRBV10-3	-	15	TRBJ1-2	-	TGTGCCATCACCCAGAGCCGGCCCGATAACTATGGCTACACCTTC	CAITQSRPDNYGYTF
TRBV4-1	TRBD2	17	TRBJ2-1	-	TGCGCCAGCAGCCAAGATTTGGAGCGGGGGCACTACAATGAGCAGTTCTTC	CASSQDLERGHYNEQFF
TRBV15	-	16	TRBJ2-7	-	TGTGCCACCAGCAGAGATTGGGGACGAGGCTCCTACGAGCAGTACTTC	CATSRDWGRGSYEQYF
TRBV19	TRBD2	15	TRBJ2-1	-	TGTGCCAGTAGTATCTGGGGGGGACCCTACAATGAGCAGTTCTTC	CASSIWGGPYNEQFF
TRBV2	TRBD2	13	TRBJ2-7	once	TGTGCCAGTCAGCGGGGGGACTCCTACGAGCAGTACTTC	CASQRGDSYEQYF
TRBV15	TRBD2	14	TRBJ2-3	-	TGTGCCACCAGGACTAGCGGTAGCACAGATACGCAGTATTTT	CATRTSGSTDTQYF
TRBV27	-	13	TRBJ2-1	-	TGTGCCAGCAGTGGCGTCATGGGCAATGAGCAGTTCTTC	CASSGVMGNEQFF
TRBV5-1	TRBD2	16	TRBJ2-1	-	TGCGCCAGCAGCTCAACCGGGACTAGCGAGTACAATGAGCAGTTCTTC	CASSSTGTSEYNEQFF
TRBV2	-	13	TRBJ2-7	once	TGTGCCAGCAGCGATGGTCGGTCCTACGAGCAGTACTTC	CASSDGRSYEQYF
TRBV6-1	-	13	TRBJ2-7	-	TGTGCCAGCGTTCTGGACAGAACCTACGAGCAGTACTTC	CASVLDRTYEQYF
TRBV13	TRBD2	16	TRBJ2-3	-	TGTGCCAGCAGCTTAGCCAGCGGGGGCTTCACAGATACGCAGTATTTT	CASSLASGGFTDTQYF
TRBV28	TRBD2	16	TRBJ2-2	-	TGTGCCAGCAGCCTCTATGAGACTAGCGTCGCCGGGGAGCTGTTTTTT	CASSLYETSVAGELFF
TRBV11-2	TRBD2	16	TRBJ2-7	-	TGTGCCAGCAGCCCGACTTCCGGGAGGGAGGCCTACGAGCAGTACTTC	CASSPTSGREAYEQYF
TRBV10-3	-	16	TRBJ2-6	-	TGTGCCATCAGACAGGGTTATTTAGCCGGGGCCAACGTCCTGACTTTC	CAIRQGYLAGANVLTF
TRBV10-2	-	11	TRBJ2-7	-	TGCGCCAGCAGCGCCGCCTACGAGCAGTACTTC	CASSAAYEQYF
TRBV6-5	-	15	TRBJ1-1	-	TGTGCCAGCAGTTACTCAGAGTCGGCGAGCACTGAAGCTTTCTTT	CASSYSESASTEAFF
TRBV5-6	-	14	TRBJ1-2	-	TGTGCCAGCAGCTTGGGGGACGTGAACTATGGCTACACCTTC	CASSLGDVNYGYTF
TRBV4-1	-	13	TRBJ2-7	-	TGCGCCAGCAGCCCGGGACCGCTCTACGAGCAGTACTTC	CASSPGPLYEQYF
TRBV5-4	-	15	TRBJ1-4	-	TGTGCCAGCAGCCCCGAGGGGGGCACTAATGAAAAACTGTTTTTT	CASSPEGGTNEKLFF